The 17 T cell receptor beta chains reported below all come from one sample, sequenced in a study of T cells after yellow fever vaccination (dated by TCRdb to the late 2010s). According to the study, the label for this sample's treatment or condition signals: live attenuated yellow fever vaccine strain. The library came from 5' RACE. TCRdb lists the instrument as Illumina NovaSeq 6000. TCRdb passed the public sequencing reads through fastp at Q25 and MiXCR, retaining productive beta sequences. Rows with one shared CDR3 protein collapse into an entry with the most common genes and DNA. This sample gives 350,000 to 550,000 distinct CDR3 sequences in total; 18% of them show up just once. The leading ten clones occupy 15% to 20% of the sample. The sample was PBMCs, taken before the yellow fever booster vaccination. The source is a man between 18 and 29 years old who received the YFV17D yellow fever vaccine.

This clonotype was picked up many times. This sequence joins TRBV18 and TRBJ1-1; D gene ambiguous. The germline V gene has CDR1 KGHSH and CDR2 LQKENI. CDR3 size: 14 residues. Trimming stripped 1 base from V and 4 bases from J, with 10 bases between. CDR3 residues: CASSPLSDLTEAFF. Here the CDR3 DNA reads TGTGCCAGCTCACCACTTTCGGACCTCACTGAAGCTTTCTTT. The full variable domain, rest sourced from reference TRBV18 and TRBJ1-1, is NAGVMQNPRHLVRRRGQEARLRCSPMKGHSHVYWYRQLPEEGLKFMVYLQKENIIDESGMPKERFSAEFPKEGPSILRIQQVVRGDSAAYFCASSPLSDLTEAFFGQGTRLTVV.

The rearrangement uses TRBV5-6 and TRBJ1-1, with D unresolved. Germline-derived CDR1 and CDR2 are SGHDT and YYEEEE. Trimming cost V 0 bases and J 2 bases, with 11 bases left between them. CDR3 length equals 15 residues. The CDR3 spells CASSLALGRNTEAFF. The CDR3 nucleotides read TGTGCCAGCAGCTTGGCCCTGGGGAGAAACACTGAAGCTTTCTTT.

The V gene is TRBV5-1, the J gene TRBJ2-7; 8 bases are a match to TRBD2. The V segment lost 5 bases and the J segment 2 bases; nucleotides outside the gene matches: 12. The CDR3 has 16 amino acids. Germline CDR1 reads SGHRS; CDR2 reads YFSETQ. CDR3 protein: CASSPGVAGQTYEQYF. Here the CDR3 DNA reads TGCGCCAGCAGTCCGGGGGTAGCGGGGCAGACCTACGAGCAGTACTTC.

In this sample, this clonotype turned up a few times. The rearrangement uses TRBV20-1 and TRBJ2-7; 11 bases are shared with TRBD2. Losses at the gene ends were 6 bases for V and 3 bases for J; bases not matched to a gene: 10. CDR3 length equals 15 residues. The germline gives CDR1 DFQATT, CDR2 SNEGSKA (reference sequence). The CDR3 loop is CSARVGTSGGYEQYV. The DNA of the CDR3 is TGCAGTGCCCGGGTCGGAACTAGCGGGGGCTACGAGCAGTACGTC.

Concerning this clonotype itself: The germline gene is not matched at one end of the junction; a read error may be the cause. The V gene is TRBV7-2, the J gene TRBJ2-7; TRBD2 agrees at 7 bases. Germline V gene sequence: CDR1 SGHTA, CDR2 FQGNSA. This CDR3 is 13 amino acids long. The CDR3 DNA sequence: TGTGCCAGCAGCTTAGAAGCGGGGTACGTGCAGTACTTC. Its translation is CASSLEAGYVQYF. Complete variable domain (other parts from reference TRBV7-2 and TRBJ2-7): GAGVSQSPSNKVTEKGKDVELRCDPISGHTALYWYRQSLGQGLEFLIYFQGNSAPDKSGLPSDRFSAERTGGSVSTLTIQRTQQEDSAVYLCASSLEAGYVQYFGPGTRLTVT.

The CDR3 loop is CASSRHDDGYEQYF. Here the CDR3 DNA reads TGTGCCAGCAGTCGACATGATGATGGCTACGAGCAGTACTTC. V gene TRBV12-3 or TRBV12-4 combines with J gene TRBJ2-7; D call uncertain. V dropped 5 bases and J dropped 3 bases, with 14 bases sitting between them. CDR3 length: 14 amino acids.

This clonotype has a handful of counts. The V gene is TRBV5-1, the J gene TRBJ2-4; TRBD1 agrees at 8 bases. There are 17 residues in the CDR3. The V and J ends lost 0 bases and 8 bases, in that order; junction bases with no gene match: 13. From germline, CDR1 is SGHRS and CDR2 YFSETQ. In DNA, the CDR3 is TGCGCCAGCAGCTTGGGGGCAGGGGGCGCTTGGTCGGACATTCAGTACTTC. Its protein product is CASSLGAGGAWSDIQYF.

By sample share, this clonotype is medium-sized. The chain uses TRBV24-1 and TRBJ2-2; TRBD2 matches at 7 bases. The germline CDR1 and CDR2 sequences are KGHDR and SFDVKD. CDR3 length equals 15 residues. V lost 9 bases, J lost 4 bases, and 10 bases stayed unmatched. The DNA of the CDR3 is TGTGCCACCGCGCCCTACGGGGGGATCACCGGGGAGCTGTTTTTT. Its translation: CATAPYGGITGELFF.

This clonotype appeared a few times. The chain recombines TRBV2 with TRBJ1-1; D is unclear. V shed 4 bases and J shed 1 base, with 13 bases lying between them. The V gene's germline CDR1 is SNHLY and CDR2 FYNNEI. The CDR3 consists of 15 residues. The CDR3 reads CASSVRGFGNTEAFF. The DNA for the CDR3 is TGTGCCAGCAGTGTACGCGGGTTCGGGAACACTGAAGCTTTCTTT.

This clonotype was counted between two and nine times. This chain links TRBV2 with TRBJ1-2, with D possibly being TRBD1 (6 bases). There are 15 residues in the CDR3. Looked up from germline, CDR1 is SNHLY and CDR2 is FYNNEI. Trimming removed 7 bases from V and 2 bases from J, with 17 bases in between. The CDR3 protein is CASIPGGGQNYGYTF. CDR3 coding DNA: TGTGCCAGCATCCCCGGCGGGGGCCAAAACTATGGCTACACCTTC.

This sequence joins TRBV4-1 and TRBJ2-1, with 9 bases fitting TRBD2. CDR1 and CDR2 from the germline V gene are MGHRA and YSYEKL. V shed 5 bases, J shed 10 bases, and the junction held 12 bases outside the gene matches. This CDR3 has 15 residues. The DNA for the CDR3 is TGCGCCAGCAGCAGGGGGCTAGCGGGGAAAGGCGAGCAGTTCTTC. Encoded protein: CASSRGLAGKGEQFF.

The CDR3 loop is CASSFANLGTEAFF. CDR3 nucleotides: TGTGCCAGCAGTTTTGCCAATTTGGGCACTGAAGCTTTCTTT. The J gene is TRBJ1-1, the V gene TRBV27; D not certain. CDR3 size: 14 residues. Looked up from germline, CDR1 is MNHEY and CDR2 is SMNVEV (reference sequence). Trimming pared 3 bases from V and 4 bases from J, leaving 12 bases between.

This clonotype was observed once. This sequence joins TRBV7-3 and TRBJ1-3; possible D gene TRBD1, 6 bases. The V end lost 4 bases, the J end lost 7 bases, and 14 bases lay between the germline ends. CDR1 is SGHTA, CDR2 FQGTGA, per germline. CDR3 length equals 14 residues. CDR3 DNA sequence: TGTGCCAGCAGCTCCCCAGGGGCGCATAACACCATATATTTT. It specifies CASSSPGAHNTIYF.

The chain has TRBV3-1 and TRBJ2-3; D is undetermined. Germline values: CDR1 LGHDT, CDR2 YNNKEL (reference sequence). Trimming removed 1 base from V and 3 bases from J, with 14 bases in between. The CDR3 runs 16 residues. The CDR3 DNA reads as TGTGCCAGCAGCCAAGGGCGTGTTGGCGTAACAGATACGCAGTATTTT. Residues: CASSQGRVGVTDTQYF.

J is TRBJ2-7 and V is TRBV27; D gene ambiguous. The germline V gene has CDR1 MNHEY and CDR2 SMNVEV (reference sequence). The CDR3 runs 13 residues. For the CDR3, the DNA is TGTGCCAGCAGTTACGGGCCATCCTACGAGCAGAACGTC. Protein: CASSYGPSYEQNV.

Only a few counts were recorded for this clonotype. V and J are TRBV12-5 and TRBJ2-1, with D perhaps TRBD2 (6 bases). V lost 7 bases and J 5 bases, leaving 15 bases between the germline ends. CDR1 is LGHNT, CDR2 FRNRAP, per germline. The CDR3 runs 14 residues. Here the CDR3 reads CASEPRGSHNEQFF. The CDR3 DNA reads as TGTGCTAGTGAACCTCGGGGGTCCCACAATGAGCAGTTCTTC. Full variable domain (rest looked up from reference TRBV12-5 and TRBJ2-1): DARVTQTPRHKVTEMGQEVTMRCQPILGHNTVFWYRQTMMQGLELLAYFRNRAPLDDSGMPKDRFSAEMPDATLATLKIQPSEPRDSAVYFCASEPRGSHNEQFFGPGTRLTVL.

This clonotype was counted a few times. This chain uses TRBV14 with TRBJ2-6, with 8 positions matching TRBD1. J lost 0 bases, V lost 4 bases, and 8 bases had no gene match. The CDR3 extends over 18 amino acids. Germline-derived CDR1 and CDR2 are SGHDN and FVKESK. CDR3 region: CASSPWTGKSSGANVLTF. The CDR3 DNA is TGTGCCAGCAGCCCCTGGACAGGGAAGTCCTCTGGGGCCAACGTCCTGACTTTC.